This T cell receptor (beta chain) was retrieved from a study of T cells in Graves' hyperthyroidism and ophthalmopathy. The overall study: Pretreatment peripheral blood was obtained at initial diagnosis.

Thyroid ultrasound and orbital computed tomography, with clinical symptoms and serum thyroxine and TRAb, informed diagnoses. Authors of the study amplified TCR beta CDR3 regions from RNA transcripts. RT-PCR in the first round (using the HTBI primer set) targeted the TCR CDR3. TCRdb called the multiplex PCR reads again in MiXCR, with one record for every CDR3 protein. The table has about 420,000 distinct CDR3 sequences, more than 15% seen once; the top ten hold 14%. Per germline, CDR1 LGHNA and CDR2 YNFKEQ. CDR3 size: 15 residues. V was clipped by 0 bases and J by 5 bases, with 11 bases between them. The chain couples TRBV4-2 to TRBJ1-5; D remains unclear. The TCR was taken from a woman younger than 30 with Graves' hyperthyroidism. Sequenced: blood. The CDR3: CASSQDFQPHQPQHF. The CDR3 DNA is TGTGCCAGCAGCCAAGACTTCCAGCCCCATCAGCCCCAGCATTTT.